The TCR beta chain under discussion was sequenced for a study of identical twins. Points from the study as a whole: Sequences that were beta out-of-frame showed weaker excess twin sharing. Models predicted less out-of-frame TCR alpha sharing in monozygotic twins than was found.

A note on this clonotype: Its target is not known.

Each cDNA held unique molecular identifiers, and template switching gave it a universal primer site. TCRdb re-analysed the 5' RACE reads in MiXCR, keeping a single row per CDR3 protein. The table shows over 550,000 distinct CDR3 sequences, with about 7% occurring only once. Germline V CDR1 and CDR2: SNHLY, FYNNEI. CDR3 length: 15 amino acids. The V end lost 8 bases, the J end lost 5 bases, and 18 bases lay between the germline ends. Everyone who donated was a healthy Caucasian. These records were also assigned to another study, of yellow fever vaccine responses in identical twins.

The chain is built from TRBV2 and TRBJ2-2; D could derive from TRBD1 or TRBD2 (5 bases each). The TCR comes from a woman aged 18-29 years in good health. Source material: PBMCs. The CDR3 DNA reads as TGTGCCAGCGTGTTAGGGACCCAAGGGACCGGGGAGCTGTTTTTT. Translation: CASVLGTQGTGELFF.